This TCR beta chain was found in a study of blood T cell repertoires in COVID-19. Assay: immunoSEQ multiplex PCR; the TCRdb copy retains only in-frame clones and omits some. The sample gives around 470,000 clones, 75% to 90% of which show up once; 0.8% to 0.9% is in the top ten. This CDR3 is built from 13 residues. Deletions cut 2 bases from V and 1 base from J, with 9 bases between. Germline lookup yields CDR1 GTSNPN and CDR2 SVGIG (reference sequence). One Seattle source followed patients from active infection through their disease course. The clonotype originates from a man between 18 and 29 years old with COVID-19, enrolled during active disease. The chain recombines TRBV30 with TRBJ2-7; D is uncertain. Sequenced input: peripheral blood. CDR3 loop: CAWSSVSSYEQYF. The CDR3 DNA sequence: TGTGCCTGGAGTTCTGTCAGTTCCTACGAGCAGTACTTC.